This T cell receptor beta chain stems from a study of cytomegalovirus exposure and HLA in healthy donors. The PCR was carried out with 60 Vbeta primers and 13 Jbeta primers. The repertoire was sequenced with immunoSEQ multiplex PCR; TCRdb's copy has only in-frame clones and lacks some. Among around 99,000 clones listed, roughly 82% were seen once. Findings and limits, study-wide: Across donors, sequencing depth was assumed by presence/absence analyses to be roughly uniform. Sequencing probably produced one cluster of sequence variants that were highly shared. Later work found that TCR association rates differed between HLA loci; DRB1 had the most and HLA-C the fewest. In a later analysis, productive TCRs from donors in an Asian-associated ancestry cluster reportedly carried fewer N-insertions than the cohort mean.

For this clone: The antigen is undetermined. The junction shows a germline mismatch at one end, possibly a read error.

Sequencing used PBMCs. This TCR derives from a young man in good health and CMV-seropositive.

The CDR3 bases are TGTTCCAGCAGCGTTTGGACAGGGAGGGAACATGAGCCCCAGCATTTT. This gives the protein CSSSVWTGREHEPQHF. The V call is TRBV7-9, the J call TRBJ1-5, with TRBD1 matching 8 bases. The CDR3 is 16 amino acids. In germline, CDR1 is SEHNR, CDR2 FQNEAQ (reference sequence). Together with reference TRBV7-9 and TRBJ1-5, the CDR3 gives the full variable domain: DTGVSQNPRHKITKRGQNVTFRCDPISEHNRLYWYRQTLGQGPEFLTYFQNEAQLEKSRLLSDRFSAERPKGSFSTLEIQRTEQGDSAMYLCSSSVWTGREHEPQHFGDGTRLSIL.